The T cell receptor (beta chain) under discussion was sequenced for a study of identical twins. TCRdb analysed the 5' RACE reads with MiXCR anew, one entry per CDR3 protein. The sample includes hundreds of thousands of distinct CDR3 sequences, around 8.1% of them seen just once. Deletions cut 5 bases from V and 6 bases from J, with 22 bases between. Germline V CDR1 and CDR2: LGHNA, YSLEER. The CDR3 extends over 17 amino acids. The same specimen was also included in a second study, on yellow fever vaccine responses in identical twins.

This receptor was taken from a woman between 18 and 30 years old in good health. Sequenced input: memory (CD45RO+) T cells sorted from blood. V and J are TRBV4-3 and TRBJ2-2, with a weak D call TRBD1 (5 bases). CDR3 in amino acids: CASSYSSHGAPAGELFF. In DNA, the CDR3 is TGCGCCAGCAGCTACTCAAGCCATGGGGCGCCTGCCGGGGAGCTGTTTTTT.